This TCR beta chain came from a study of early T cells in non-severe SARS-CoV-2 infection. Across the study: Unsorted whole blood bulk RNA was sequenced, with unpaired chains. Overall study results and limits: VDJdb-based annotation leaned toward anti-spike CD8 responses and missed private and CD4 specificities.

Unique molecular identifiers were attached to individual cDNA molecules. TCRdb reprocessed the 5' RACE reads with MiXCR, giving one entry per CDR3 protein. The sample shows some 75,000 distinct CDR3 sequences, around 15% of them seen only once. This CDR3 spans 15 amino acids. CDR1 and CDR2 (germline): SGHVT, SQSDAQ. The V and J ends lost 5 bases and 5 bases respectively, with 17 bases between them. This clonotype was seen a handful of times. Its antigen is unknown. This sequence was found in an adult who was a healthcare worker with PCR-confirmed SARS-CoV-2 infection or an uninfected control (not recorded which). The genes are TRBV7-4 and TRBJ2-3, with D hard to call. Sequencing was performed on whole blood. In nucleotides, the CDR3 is TGTGCCAGCAGCCCCCGCCGCGTCGACGGAGATACGCAGTATTTT. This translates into CASSPRRVDGDTQYF.